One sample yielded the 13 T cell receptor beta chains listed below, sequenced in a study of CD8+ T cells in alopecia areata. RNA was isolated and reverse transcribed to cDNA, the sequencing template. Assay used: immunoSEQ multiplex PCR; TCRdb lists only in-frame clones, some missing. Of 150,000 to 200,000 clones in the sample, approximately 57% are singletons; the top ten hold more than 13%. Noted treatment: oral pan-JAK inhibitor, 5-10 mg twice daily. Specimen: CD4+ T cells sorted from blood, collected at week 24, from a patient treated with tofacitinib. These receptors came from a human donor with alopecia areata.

The CDR3 bases are TGTGCCAGCAGTTACGGGACTATGTGGTTCTTC. It is translated as CASSYGTMWFF. This chain joins TRBV6-5 and TRBJ2-1, with TRBD2 matching 7 bases. V was clipped by 2 bases and J by 15 bases; unmatched bases: 4. The CDR3 has 11 residues. Germline values: CDR1 MNHEY, CDR2 SVGAGI.

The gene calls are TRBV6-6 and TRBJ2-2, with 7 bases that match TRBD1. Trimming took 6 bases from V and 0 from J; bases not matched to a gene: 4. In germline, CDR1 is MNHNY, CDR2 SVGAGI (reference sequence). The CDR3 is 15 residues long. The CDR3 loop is CASRSGTANTGELFF. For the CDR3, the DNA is TGTGCCAGCAGATCCGGGACAGCGAACACCGGGGAGCTGTTTTTT.

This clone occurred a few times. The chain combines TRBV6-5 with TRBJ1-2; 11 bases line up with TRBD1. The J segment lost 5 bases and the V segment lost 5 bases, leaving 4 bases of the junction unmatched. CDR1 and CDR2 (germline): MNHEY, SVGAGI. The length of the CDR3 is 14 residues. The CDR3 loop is CASSPGQGVYGYTF. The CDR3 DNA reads TGTGCCAGCAGTCCGGGACAGGGGGTTTATGGCTACACCTTC.

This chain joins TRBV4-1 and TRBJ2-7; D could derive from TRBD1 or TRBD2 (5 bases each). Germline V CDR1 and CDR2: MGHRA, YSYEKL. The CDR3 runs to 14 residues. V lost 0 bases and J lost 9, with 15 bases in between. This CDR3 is CASSQEAGGSGQYF. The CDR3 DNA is TGCGCCAGCAGCCAAGAGGCTGGGGGAAGCGGGCAGTACTTC.

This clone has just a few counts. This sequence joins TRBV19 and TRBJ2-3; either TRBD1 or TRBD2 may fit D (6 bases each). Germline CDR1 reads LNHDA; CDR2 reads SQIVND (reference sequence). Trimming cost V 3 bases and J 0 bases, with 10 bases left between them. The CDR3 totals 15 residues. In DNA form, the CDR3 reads TGTGCCAGTAGTATTAGGGGGGCTAGCACAGATACGCAGTATTTT. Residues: CASSIRGASTDTQYF.

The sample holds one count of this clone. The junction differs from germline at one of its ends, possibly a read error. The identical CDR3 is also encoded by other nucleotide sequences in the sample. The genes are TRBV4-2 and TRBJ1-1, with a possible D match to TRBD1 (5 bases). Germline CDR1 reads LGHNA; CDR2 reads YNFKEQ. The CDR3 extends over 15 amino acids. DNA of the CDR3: TGTGCCAGTAGCCCCCGGACAACATACAACACTGAAGCTTTCTTT. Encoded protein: CASSPRTTYNTEAFF.

This CDR3 is CASSYTRGADGYTF. CDR3 coding DNA: TGTGCCAGCAGCTACACCAGGGGAGCCGATGGCTACACCTTC. The chain links TRBV9 to TRBJ1-2, with a tentative D call TRBD1 (6 bases). CDR3 size: 14 residues. CDR1 is SGDLS and CDR2 is YYNGEE in the germline V gene. Trimming removed 4 bases at V and 6 bases at J, with 16 bases between.

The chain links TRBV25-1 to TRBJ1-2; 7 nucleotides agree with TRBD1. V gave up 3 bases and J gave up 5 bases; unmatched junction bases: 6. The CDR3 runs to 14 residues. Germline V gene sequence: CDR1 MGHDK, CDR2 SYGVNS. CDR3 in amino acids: CASSDHRGRYGYTF. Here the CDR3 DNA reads TGTGCCAGCAGTGACCACAGGGGAAGGTATGGCTACACCTTC.

The CDR3 sequence: CASSLDRTGGTGELFF. The CDR3 DNA is TGCGCCAGCAGCTTGGACCGGACAGGTGGCACCGGGGAGCTGTTTTTT. The chain employs TRBV5-1 and TRBJ2-2; 7 bases are shared with TRBD1. The junction had 6 bases not matched to a gene; V was cut back by 0 bases and J by 4 bases. The CDR3 runs 16 residues. CDR1 is SGHRS and CDR2 is YFSETQ in the germline V gene.

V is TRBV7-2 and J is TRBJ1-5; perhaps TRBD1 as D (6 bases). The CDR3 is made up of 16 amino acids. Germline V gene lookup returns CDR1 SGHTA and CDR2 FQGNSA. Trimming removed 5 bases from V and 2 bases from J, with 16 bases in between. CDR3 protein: CASSPRGLGGNQPQHF. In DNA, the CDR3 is TGTGCCAGCAGCCCTAGGGGGTTGGGGGGCAATCAGCCCCAGCATTTT.

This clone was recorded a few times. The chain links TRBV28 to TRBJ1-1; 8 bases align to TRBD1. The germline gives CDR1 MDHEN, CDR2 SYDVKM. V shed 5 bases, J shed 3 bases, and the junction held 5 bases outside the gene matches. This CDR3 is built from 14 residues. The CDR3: CASSIQGVDTEAFF. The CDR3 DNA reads TGTGCCAGCAGTATACAGGGGGTGGACACTGAAGCTTTCTTT.

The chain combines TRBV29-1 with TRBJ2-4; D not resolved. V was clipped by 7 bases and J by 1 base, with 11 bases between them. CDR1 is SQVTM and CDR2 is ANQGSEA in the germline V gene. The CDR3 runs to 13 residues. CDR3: CSGRARAKNIQYF. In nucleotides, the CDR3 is TGCAGCGGTCGGGCCCGGGCCAAAAACATTCAGTACTTC.

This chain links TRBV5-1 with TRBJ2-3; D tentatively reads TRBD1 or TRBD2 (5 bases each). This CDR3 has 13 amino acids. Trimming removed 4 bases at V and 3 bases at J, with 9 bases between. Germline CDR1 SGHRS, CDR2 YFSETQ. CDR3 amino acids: CASSAGTTDTQYF. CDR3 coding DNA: TGCGCCAGCAGCGCAGGGACGACAGATACGCAGTATTTT.